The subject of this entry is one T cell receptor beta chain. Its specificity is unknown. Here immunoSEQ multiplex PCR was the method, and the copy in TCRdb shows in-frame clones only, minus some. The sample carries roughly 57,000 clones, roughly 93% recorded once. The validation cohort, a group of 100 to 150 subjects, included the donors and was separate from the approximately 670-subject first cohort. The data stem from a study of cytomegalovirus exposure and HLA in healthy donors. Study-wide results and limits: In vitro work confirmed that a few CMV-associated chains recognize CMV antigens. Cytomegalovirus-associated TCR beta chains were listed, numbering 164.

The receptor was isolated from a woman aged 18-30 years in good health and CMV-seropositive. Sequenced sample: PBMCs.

CDR3 sequence (DNA): TGTGCCAGCAGTTTATGGTCCGGGACTAGATTCACCGGGGAGCTGTTTTTT. This sequence encodes CASSLWSGTRFTGELFF. The rearrangement links TRBV28 to TRBJ2-2, with TRBD2 matching 8 bases. V shed 0 bases and J 4 bases; nucleotides not matched to a gene: 7. This CDR3 has 17 residues. Germline assignment: CDR1 MDHEN and CDR2 SYDVKM.